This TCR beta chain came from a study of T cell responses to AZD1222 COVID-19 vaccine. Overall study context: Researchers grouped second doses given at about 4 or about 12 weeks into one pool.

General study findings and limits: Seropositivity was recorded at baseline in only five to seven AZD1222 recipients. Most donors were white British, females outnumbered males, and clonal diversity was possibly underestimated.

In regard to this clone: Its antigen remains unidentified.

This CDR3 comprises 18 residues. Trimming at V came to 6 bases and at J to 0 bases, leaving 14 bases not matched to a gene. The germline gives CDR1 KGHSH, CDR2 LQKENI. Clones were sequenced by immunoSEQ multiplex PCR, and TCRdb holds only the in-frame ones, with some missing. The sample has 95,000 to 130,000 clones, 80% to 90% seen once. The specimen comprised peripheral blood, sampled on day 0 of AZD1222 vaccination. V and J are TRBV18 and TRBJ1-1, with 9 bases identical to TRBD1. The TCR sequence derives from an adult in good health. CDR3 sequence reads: CASSLTGTGHGMNTEAFF. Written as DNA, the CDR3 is TGTGCCAGCTCCCTCACAGGGACAGGGCACGGGATGAACACTGAAGCTTTCTTT.